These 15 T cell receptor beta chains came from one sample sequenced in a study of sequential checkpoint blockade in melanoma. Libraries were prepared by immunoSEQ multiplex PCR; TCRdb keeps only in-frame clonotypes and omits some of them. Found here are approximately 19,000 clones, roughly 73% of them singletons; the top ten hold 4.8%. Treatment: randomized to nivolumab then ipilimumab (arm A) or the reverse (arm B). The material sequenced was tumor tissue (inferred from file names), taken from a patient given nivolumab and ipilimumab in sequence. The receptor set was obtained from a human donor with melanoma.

Here the CDR3 DNA reads TGCGCCAGCAGTGAGTCGAATCGGCGTGAAGCTTTCTTT. It is translated as CASSESNRREAFF. The chain is built from TRBV10-2 and TRBJ1-1; unclear D gene. The V end lost 0 bases, the J end lost 7 bases, and 9 bases lay between the germline ends. Germline CDR1 is WSHSY and CDR2 is SAAADI. The CDR3 is made up of 13 amino acids.

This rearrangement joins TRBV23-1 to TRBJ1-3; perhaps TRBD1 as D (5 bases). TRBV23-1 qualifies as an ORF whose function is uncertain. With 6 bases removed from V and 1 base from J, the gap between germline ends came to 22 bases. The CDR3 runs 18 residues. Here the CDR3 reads CASSLNPFGGGSGNTIYF. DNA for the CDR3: TGCGCCAGCAGCCTTAACCCGTTTGGGGGGGGTTCTGGAAACACCATATATTTT.

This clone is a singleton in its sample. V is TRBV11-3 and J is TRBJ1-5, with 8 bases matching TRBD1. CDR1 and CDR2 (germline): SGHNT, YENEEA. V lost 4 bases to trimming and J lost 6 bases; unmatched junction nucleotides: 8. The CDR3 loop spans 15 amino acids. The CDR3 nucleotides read TGTGCCAGCAGCTCGGGACAGGATTCAGCTCAGCCCCAGCATTTT. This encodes CASSSGQDSAQPQHF.

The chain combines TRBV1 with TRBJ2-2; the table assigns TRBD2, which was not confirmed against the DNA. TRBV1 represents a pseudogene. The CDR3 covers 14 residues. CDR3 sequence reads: CASSITLNTGELFF. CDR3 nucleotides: TGCGCCAGCAGCATTACTTTAAACACCGGGGAGCTGTTTTTT.

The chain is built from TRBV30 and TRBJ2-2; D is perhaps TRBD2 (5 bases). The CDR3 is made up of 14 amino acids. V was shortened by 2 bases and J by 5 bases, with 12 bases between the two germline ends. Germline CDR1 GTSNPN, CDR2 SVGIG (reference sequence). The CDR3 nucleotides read TGTGCCTGGAGTACGGGGATAGTGACCGGGGAGCTGTTTTTT. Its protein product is CAWSTGIVTGELFF.

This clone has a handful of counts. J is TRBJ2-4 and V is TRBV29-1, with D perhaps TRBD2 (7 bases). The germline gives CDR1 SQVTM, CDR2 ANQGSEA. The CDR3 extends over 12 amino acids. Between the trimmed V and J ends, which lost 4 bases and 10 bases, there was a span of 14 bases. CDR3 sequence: CSVGDGGPIQYF. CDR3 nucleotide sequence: TGCAGCGTTGGGGACGGGGGGCCGATTCAGTACTTC.

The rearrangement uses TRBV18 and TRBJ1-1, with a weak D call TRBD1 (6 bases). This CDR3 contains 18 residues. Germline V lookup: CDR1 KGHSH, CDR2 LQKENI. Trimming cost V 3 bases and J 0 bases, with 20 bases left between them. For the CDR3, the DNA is TGTGCCAGCTCACCCTTGTCGCAGGGACAAACCATGAACACTGAAGCTTTCTTT. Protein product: CASSPLSQGQTMNTEAFF.

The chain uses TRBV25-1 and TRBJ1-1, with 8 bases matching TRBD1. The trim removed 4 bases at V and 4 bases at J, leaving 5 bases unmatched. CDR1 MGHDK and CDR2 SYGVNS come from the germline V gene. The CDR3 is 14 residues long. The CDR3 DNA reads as TGTGCCAGCAGTGCCCAGGGGGCTGGCACTGAAGCTTTCTTT. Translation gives CASSAQGAGTEAFF.

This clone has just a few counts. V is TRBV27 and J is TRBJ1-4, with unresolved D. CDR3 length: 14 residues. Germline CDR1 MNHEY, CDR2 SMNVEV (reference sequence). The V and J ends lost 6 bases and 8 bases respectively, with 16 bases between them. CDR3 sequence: CASRLGITGEKLFF. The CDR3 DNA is TGTGCCAGCAGACTCGGGATAACTGGAGAAAAACTGTTTTTT.

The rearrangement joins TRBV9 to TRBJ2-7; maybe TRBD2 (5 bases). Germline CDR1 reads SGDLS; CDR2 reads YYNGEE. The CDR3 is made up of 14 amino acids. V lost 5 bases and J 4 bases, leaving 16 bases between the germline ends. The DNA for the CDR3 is TGTGCCAGCAGTCCCAGAGCCGGGAAATACGAGCAGTACTTC. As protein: CASSPRAGKYEQYF.

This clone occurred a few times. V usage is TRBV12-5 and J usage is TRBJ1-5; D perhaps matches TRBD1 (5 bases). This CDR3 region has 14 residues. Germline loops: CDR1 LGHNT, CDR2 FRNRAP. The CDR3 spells CASKYGTGGQPQHF. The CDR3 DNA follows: TGTGCCAGCAAGTACGGGACCGGAGGTCAGCCCCAGCATTTT.

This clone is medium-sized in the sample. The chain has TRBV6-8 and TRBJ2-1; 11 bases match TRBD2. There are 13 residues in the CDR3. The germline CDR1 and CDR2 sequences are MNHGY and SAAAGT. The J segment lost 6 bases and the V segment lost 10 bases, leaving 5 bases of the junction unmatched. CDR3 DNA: TGTGCCACGACTAGCGGGGAAGGCAATGAGCAGTTCTTC. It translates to CATTSGEGNEQFF.

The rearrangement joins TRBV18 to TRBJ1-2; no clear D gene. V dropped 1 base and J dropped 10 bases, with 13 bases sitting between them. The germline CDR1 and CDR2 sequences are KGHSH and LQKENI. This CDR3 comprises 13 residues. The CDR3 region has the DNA TGTGCCAGCTCACCACGGTACGACTCAGACTACACCTTC. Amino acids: CASSPRYDSDYTF.

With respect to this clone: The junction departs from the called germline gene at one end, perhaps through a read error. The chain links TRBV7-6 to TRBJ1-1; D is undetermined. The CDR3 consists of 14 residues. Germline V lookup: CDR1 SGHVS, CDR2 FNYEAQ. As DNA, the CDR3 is TGTGCCAGCAGCTTAGCAGAGGGTCCATCGATCGGGATATTT. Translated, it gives CASSLAEGPSIGIF.

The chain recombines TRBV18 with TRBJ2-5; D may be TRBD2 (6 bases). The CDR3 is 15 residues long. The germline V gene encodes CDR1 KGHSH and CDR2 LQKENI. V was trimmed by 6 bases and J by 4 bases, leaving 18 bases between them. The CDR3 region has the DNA TGTGCCAGCTCCCCTCGGCTGGGGGGATCAGAGACCCAGTACTTC. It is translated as CASSPRLGGSETQYF.